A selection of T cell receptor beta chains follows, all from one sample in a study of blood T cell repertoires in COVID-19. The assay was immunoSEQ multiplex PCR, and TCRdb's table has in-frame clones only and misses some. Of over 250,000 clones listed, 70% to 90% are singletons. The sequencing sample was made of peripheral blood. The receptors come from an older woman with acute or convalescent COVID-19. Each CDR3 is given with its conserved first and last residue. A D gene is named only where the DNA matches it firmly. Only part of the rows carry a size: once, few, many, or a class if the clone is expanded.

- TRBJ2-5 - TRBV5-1 CASRPTGQETQYF TGCGCCAGCAGGCCGACGGGGCAAGAGACCCAGTACTTC
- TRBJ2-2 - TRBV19 CASSIARGRGTGELFF TGTGCCAGTAGTATCGCCAGGGGCCGAGGCACCGGGGAGCTGTTTTTT
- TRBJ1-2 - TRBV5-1 CASSSGGGANYGYTF TGCGCCAGCAGCTCCGGTGGAGGGGCTAACTATGGCTACACCTTC
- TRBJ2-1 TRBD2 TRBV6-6 CASSSGGIIAGEEIF TGTGCCAGCAGTTCCGGGGGAATTATAGCGGGGGAGGAAATCTTC
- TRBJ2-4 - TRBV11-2 CASSQTGPKNIQYF TGTGCCAGCAGCCAGACAGGACCCAAAAACATTCAGTACTTC
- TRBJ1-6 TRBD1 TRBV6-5 CASSSTGESPLHF TGTGCCAGCAGTTCAACAGGGGAATCACCCCTCCACTTT
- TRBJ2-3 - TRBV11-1 CASSLSRDTQYF TGTGCCAGCAGCTTAAGCCGAGATACGCAGTATTTT
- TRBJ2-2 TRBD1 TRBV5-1 CASSTGQGNTGELFF TGCGCCAGCAGCACGGGACAGGGGAACACCGGGGAGCTGTTTTTT
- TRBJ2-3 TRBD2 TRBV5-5 CASSLMMASGADTQYF TGTGCCAGCAGCTTAATGATGGCTAGCGGTGCAGATACGCAGTATTTT
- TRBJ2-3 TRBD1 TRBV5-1 CASSPTGTGSLGTDTQYF TGCGCCAGCAGCCCGACCGGGACAGGGAGTTTAGGGACAGATACGCAGTATTTT
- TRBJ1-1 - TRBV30 CAWSVPSGGNTEAFF TGTGCCTGGAGTGTACCATCCGGGGGGAACACTGAAGCTTTCTTT
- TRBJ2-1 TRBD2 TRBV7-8 CASSLGAGGYNEQFF TGTGCCAGCAGCTTAGGAGCGGGGGGGTACAATGAGCAGTTCTTC
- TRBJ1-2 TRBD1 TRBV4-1 CASSLLGQANYGYTF TGCGCCAGCAGCCTTCTGGGACAGGCTAACTATGGCTACACCTTC
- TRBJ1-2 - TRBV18 CASSPNQEGNYGYTF TGTGCCAGCTCACCAAATCAGGAGGGTAACTATGGCTACACCTTC
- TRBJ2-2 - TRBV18 CASSPRSPSVSNTGELFF TGTGCCAGCTCACCACGTTCACCTAGCGTGTCGAACACCGGGGAGCTGTTTTTT
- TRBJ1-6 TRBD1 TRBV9 CASSVGQNSPLHF TGTGCCAGCAGCGTGGGACAGAATTCACCCCTCCACTTT
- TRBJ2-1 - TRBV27 CASSLQGVRQFF TGTGCCAGCAGTTTACAGGGTGTCCGGCAGTTCTTC
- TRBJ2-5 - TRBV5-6 CASSPTGQGETQYF TGTGCCAGCAGCCCCACAGGGCAAGGAGAGACCCAGTACTTC
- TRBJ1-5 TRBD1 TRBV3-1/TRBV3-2 CASSQDPHRGNQPQHF TGTGCCAGCAGCCAAGATCCACACAGGGGAAATCAGCCCCAGCATTTT
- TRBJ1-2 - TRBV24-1 CATSSEVYGYTF TGTGCCACCAGTTCAGAAGTTTATGGCTACACCTTC
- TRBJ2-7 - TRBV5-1 CASSDAYEQYF TGCGCCAGCAGCGATGCGTACGAGCAGTACTTC
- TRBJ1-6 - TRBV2 CASAQTNSPLHF TGTGCCAGCGCACAAACTAATTCACCCCTCCACTTT
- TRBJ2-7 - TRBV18 CASSLLGGEQYF TGTGCCAGCTCACTCCTCGGGGGCGAGCAGTACTTC
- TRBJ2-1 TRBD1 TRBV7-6 CASSRDRGNEQFF TGTGCCAGCAGCAGAGACAGGGGCAATGAGCAGTTCTTC
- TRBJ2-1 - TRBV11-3 CASSLDSGDEQFF TGTGCCAGCAGCTTAGACTCGGGGGATGAGCAGTTCTTC
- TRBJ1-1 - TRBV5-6 CASSWRRPGTEAFF TGTGCCAGCAGCTGGCGGCGTCCCGGCACTGAAGCTTTCTTT
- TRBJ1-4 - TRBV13 CASSLGHRATNEKLFF TGTGCCAGCAGCTTAGGGCACAGGGCAACTAATGAAAAACTGTTTTTT
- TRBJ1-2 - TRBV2 CASSENINYGYTF TGTGCCAGCAGTGAAAACATTAACTATGGCTACACCTTC
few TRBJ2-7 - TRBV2 CASSVSPEQYF TGTGCCAGCAGTGTCAGTCCCGAGCAGTACTTC
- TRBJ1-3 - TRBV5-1 CASSLASGNTIYF TGCGCCAGCAGCTTGGCATCTGGAAACACCATATATTTT
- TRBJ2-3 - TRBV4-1 CASSQDGRQGSDTQYF TGCGCCAGCAGCCAAGATGGTAGGCAGGGATCAGATACGCAGTATTTT
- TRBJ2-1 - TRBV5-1 CASSLGTLPGVHEQFF TGCGCCAGCAGCTTGGGGACACTACCGGGGGTCCATGAGCAGTTCTTC
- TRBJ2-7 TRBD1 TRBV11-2 CASSPNTGAGYEQYF TGTGCCAGCAGCCCAAATACAGGGGCGGGCTACGAGCAGTACTTC
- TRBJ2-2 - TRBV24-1 CATSAANTGELFF TGTGCCACCAGTGCCGCGAACACCGGGGAGCTGTTTTTT
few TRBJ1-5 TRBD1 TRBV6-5 CASSWGRQGTNQPQHF TGTGCCAGCAGTTGGGGCCGACAGGGCACGAATCAGCCCCAGCATTTT
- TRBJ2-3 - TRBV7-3 CASGPGSTDTQYF TGTGCCAGTGGCCCGGGGAGCACAGATACGCAGTATTTT
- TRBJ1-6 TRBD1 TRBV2 CASSSDRAGGSPLHF TGTGCCAGCAGCTCGGACAGGGCAGGGGGTTCACCCCTCCACTTT